This TCR beta chain was identified during a study of tumor and adjacent non-tumor tissue in lung cancer. The template was RNA from unsorted bulk tissue. The library came from three nested PCR rounds adapted from ARM-PCR protocols. Each CDR3 protein is one row after TCRdb ran MiXCR on the multiplex PCR reads. The sample lists over 110,000 distinct CDR3 sequences; approximately 66% were seen once. Details on this clonotype: As yet, its antigen is unknown. A read error may be the cause here, since a much bigger clone is one base away.

Whole-study findings and limits: Shorter survival was associated with higher TCR diversity in tumors.

The CDR3 length is 11 residues. The V gene lost 4 bases and the J gene lost 5 bases, with 7 bases spanning the gap. The germline V gene has CDR1 DFQATT and CDR2 SNEGSKA (reference sequence). This receptor was obtained from a man in his 60s with small cell lung cancer. Sample: lung tumor tissue. The chain carries TRBV20-1 and TRBJ2-3; D gene ambiguous. CDR3 coding DNA: TGCAGTGCTACTAGGGAAGATACGCAGTATTTT. Encoded protein: CSATREDTQYF.